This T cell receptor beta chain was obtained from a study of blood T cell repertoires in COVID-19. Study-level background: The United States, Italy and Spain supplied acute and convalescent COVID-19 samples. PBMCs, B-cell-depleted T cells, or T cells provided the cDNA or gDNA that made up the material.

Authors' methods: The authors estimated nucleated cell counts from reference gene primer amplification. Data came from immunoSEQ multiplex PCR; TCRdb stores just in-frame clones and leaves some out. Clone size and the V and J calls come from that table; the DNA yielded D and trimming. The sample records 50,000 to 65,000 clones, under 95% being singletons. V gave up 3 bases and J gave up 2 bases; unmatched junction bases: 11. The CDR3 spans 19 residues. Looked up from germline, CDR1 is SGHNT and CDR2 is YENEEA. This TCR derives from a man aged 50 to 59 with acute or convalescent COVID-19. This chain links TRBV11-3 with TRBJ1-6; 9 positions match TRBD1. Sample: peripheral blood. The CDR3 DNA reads TGTGCCAGCAGCTTCGTCCCGGGACAGGGAAGCACCTATAATTCACCCCTCCACTTT. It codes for CASSFVPGQGSTYNSPLHF. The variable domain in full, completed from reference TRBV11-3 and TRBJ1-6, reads EAGVVQSPRYKIIEKKQPVAFWCNPISGHNTLYWYLQNLGQGPELLIRYENEEAVDDSQLPKDRFSAERLKGVDSTLKIQPAELGDSAVYLCASSFVPGQGSTYNSPLHFGNGTRLTVT.